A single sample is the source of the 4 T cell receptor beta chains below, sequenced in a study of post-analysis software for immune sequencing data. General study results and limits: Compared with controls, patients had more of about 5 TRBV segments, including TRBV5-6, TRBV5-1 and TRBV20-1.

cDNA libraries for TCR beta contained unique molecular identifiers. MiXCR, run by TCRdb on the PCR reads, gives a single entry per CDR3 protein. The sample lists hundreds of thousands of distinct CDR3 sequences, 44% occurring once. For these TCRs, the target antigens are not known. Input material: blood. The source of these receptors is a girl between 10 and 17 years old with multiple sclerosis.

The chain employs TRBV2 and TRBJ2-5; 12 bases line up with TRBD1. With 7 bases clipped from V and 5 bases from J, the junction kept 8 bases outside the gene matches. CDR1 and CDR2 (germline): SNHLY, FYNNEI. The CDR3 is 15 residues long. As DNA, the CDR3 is TGTGCCAGCAAACTCCCGGGACAGGGGGCGGAGACCCAGTACTTC. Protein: CASKLPGQGAETQYF.

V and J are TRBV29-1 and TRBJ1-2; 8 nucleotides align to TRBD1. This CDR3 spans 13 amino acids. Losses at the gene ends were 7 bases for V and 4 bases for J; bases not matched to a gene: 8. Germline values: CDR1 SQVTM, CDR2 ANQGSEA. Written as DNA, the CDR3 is TGCAGCGCCATCCCGACAGGGGTCTATGGCTACACCTTC. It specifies CSAIPTGVYGYTF.

DNA of the CDR3: TGTGCCAGCAGTGGACTAGCGGGGGGCCAAGAGACCCAGTACTTC. Its translation is CASSGLAGGQETQYF. The chain is built from TRBV2 and TRBJ2-5; 13 nucleotides agree with TRBD2. The trim removed 4 bases at V and 1 base at J, leaving 0 bases unmatched. Germline loops: CDR1 SNHLY, CDR2 FYNNEI. This CDR3 is 15 amino acids long.

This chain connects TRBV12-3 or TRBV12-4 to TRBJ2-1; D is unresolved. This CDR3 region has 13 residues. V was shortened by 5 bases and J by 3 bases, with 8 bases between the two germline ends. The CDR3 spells CASSRPHYNEQFF. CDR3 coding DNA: TGTGCCAGCAGTCGACCACACTACAATGAGCAGTTCTTC.